This is a list of T cell receptor beta chains from one sample in a study of blood T cell repertoires in COVID-19. Sequenced by immunoSEQ multiplex PCR; TCRdb stores in-frame clones only, minus some. The sample lists around 470,000 clones; roughly 91% were seen once. Input material: PBMCs or T cells enriched from blood (not recorded which). The receptors derive from a young man who had recovered from COVID-19. Both conserved end residues are part of each CDR3. The D gene is left open where the match is weak. Only part of the rows carry a size: once, few, many, or a class if the clone is expanded.

d_call clone_size j_call v_call cdr3_aa
. . TRBJ1-1 TRBV30 CAWSVRTHTEAFF
. . TRBJ2-1 TRBV5-1 CASSLENNEQFF
TRBD1 once TRBJ2-7 TRBV6-5 CASTRGQGFDEQYF
TRBD1 . TRBJ1-1 TRBV3-1/TRBV3-2 CASSPTGAIEVSEAFF
TRBD1 . TRBJ1-1 TRBV18 CASSLGQGRTEAFF
. . TRBJ2-2 TRBV12-3/TRBV12-4 CASQTRFAGELFF
. . TRBJ2-7 TRBV28 CASLPGRENYYEQYF
TRBD1 . TRBJ1-2 TRBV19 CASSIQGGVGGYTF
. . TRBJ1-1 TRBV11-2 CASSLDVLEGAFF
. . TRBJ1-1 TRBV9 CASSVDGGGNTEAFF
TRBD1 . TRBJ1-5 TRBV15 CATSKDRGINQPQHF
. . TRBJ1-6 TRBV27 CASRSGVLDNSPLHF
. . TRBJ2-2 TRBV7-9 CASSFSTGWLTGELFF
TRBD1 . TRBJ1-6 TRBV27 CASSGGQDNSPLHF
TRBD1 . TRBJ1-1 TRBV11-2 CASSFTGGTEAFF
. . TRBJ2-5 TRBV7-9 CASSFGQKDETQYF
. . TRBJ1-1 TRBV28 CASSFRANFPSTEAFF
TRBD1 once TRBJ1-2 TRBV5-1 CASSLGDSGYTF
TRBD1 . TRBJ1-2 TRBV10-3 CATLMGQGYGYTF
. . TRBJ2-2 TRBV13 CASSNELEGNTGELFF
. . TRBJ1-4 TRBV4-2 CASSPESSQDEKLFF
. . TRBJ1-3 TRBV18 CASIDSPSGNTIYF
. . TRBJ1-5 TRBV19 CASSYRDTYNQPQHF
TRBD1 . TRBJ1-3 TRBV19 CASSVGTGAGNTIYF
TRBD1 . TRBJ1-1 TRBV5-1 CASSPPDRGTEAFF
. . TRBJ2-7 TRBV12-3/TRBV12-4 CARRRDTGLGQYF
TRBD1 . TRBJ1-5 TRBV28 CASRGDRENQPQHF
TRBD2 . TRBJ2-5 TRBV28 CASNLAGSQETQYF
. . TRBJ2-2 TRBV10-3 CAISGAGGGELFF
TRBD1 . TRBJ2-5 TRBV5-1 CASSGGTGQNQETQYF
. . TRBJ2-1 TRBV27 CASSLLGFEVGSYNEQFF
TRBD2 . TRBJ2-5 TRBV3-1/TRBV3-2 CASSLGTSRRAETQYF
. . TRBJ2-6 TRBV5-1 CASSLTSGQTGANVLTF
. . TRBJ1-1 TRBV19 CASSLDSGGFTEAFF
. . TRBJ1-1 TRBV5-1 CASSLAGYLNTEAFF
. . TRBJ1-2 TRBV5-4 CASSTDSFSGYTF
TRBD2 . TRBJ2-3 TRBV7-3 CASSPSGPYVNTQYF
. . TRBJ2-1 TRBV7-2 CASSLGGPTYNEQFF
TRBD2 . TRBJ2-3 TRBV9 CASSAGWTSGGDTQYF
. . TRBJ1-2 TRBV28 CASSLSTGWGYTF